This T cell receptor (beta chain) was sequenced during a study of human T cells and chemical hapten exposure (dated by TCRdb to 2020 to 2023). Background for the entire study: For sensitization, 2% DPC in acetone was applied to a 2 cm by 2 cm area of upper inner arm skin. The study tracked peripheral blood TCR repertoire changes in vivo during primary and secondary sensitization to the hapten diphenylcyclopropenone (DPC) in alopecia patients. Libraries were combined into a pool for sequencing, and differences in TCR yield between samples came mainly from small differences in library volumes within the pool. Patients additionally received weekly therapeutic DPC doses to the scalp throughout the roughly 23-week study period. Patch testing was done on the upper back using Finn chambers containing 0.01% DPC, and results were scored after 6 days according to International Contact Dermatitis Research Group standards. Blood for TCR sequencing was provided by twenty-nine alopecia patients at one to four time points (pre-sensitization, 2, 6 and 24 weeks). Blood samples were taken from patients before sensitization (week 0) and at 2, 6 and about 24 weeks after DPC sensitization. Alopecia areata with under or over 50% scalp involvement, alopecia totalis and alopecia universalis were represented in the patient cohort, which was mostly female.

This specimen's time point label, interpreted: patch test 1, 2 weeks after DPC sensitization. Sample treatment or condition, as interpreted from the label and publication: therapeutic diphenylcyclopropenone sensitization with weekly scalp DPC. Blood at each patch-test visit was drawn before the patch test was applied. To be eligible, patients had to be aged 18 to 70, diagnosed with alopecia and judged suitable for DPC therapy, while pregnant patients were excluded. Total RNA was extracted from unfractionated whole blood collected in Tempus Blood RNA tubes. Findings and caveats that apply to the study as a whole: Patch test score correlated positively with the number of PT1 expanded TCRs, reaching significance at thresholds 8, 16 and 32 but not at 4. Compared with pre-sensitization or healthy control sets, expanded TCRs formed significantly more large CDR3 similarity clusters, which is consistent with antigen-driven responses. The number of TCRs above 1 in 1000 frequency did not change with DPC sensitization; there was no evidence of global repertoire structure alterations. Because every patient had alopecia, a presumed autoimmune disease, the patients' immune response might differ from that of healthy individuals. Repeated subsampling changed both the strength of the expansion versus patch-test correlation and the threshold at which that correlation became significant.

A distance of 11 bases separates the germline ends of V and J, which lose 4 bases and 0 bases respectively. From its cysteine to its phenylalanine, the CDR3 spans 15 amino acids. This entry keeps only the CDR3 DNA: 45 bases, framed from base 1. The germline V gene yields KGHSH for CDR1 and LQKENI for CDR2. This clonotype was seen a handful of times. Its antigen target is currently unknown. Per-base quality was not reported, and no clone a single base away is much larger than it. The library was built by means of RACE. This sample was sequenced with a NextSeq 500. During library preparation, unique molecular identifiers were attached to individual cDNA molecules so that TCRs could be counted quantitatively and reproducibly. From each blood RNA sample, both TCR alpha and TCR beta chains were sequenced. In the paper's pipeline: A median of approximately 100,000 TCRs per sample was observed, with a range of roughly 23,224 to 700,000. V, J and CDR3 annotation of the TCR reads was carried out using the Decombinator software suite. Every sample was subsampled to the same number of TCRs (28,000) for the PS versus PT1 abundance plots. TCRs were defined as expanded if absent before sensitization and observed at least eight times at the 2-week time point. TCRdb ran its own pipeline on the public reads, namely fastp trimming at Q25 and MiXCR clone calling, and kept in-frame beta chains. Each entry merges the rows of one CDR3 protein and shows their most common DNA and genes. The V and J calls were determined by TCRdb, not by the authors. The sample table contains 80,000 or so distinct CDR3 sequences; only one count was recorded for approximately 11% of them. Together, the top ten hold approximately 4.6% of the sample.

The sequenced sample was whole blood, obtained in connection with sensitization to the hapten diphenylcyclopropenone (DPC). The chain is encoded by TRBV18 joined to TRBJ2-3, with no reliable assignment of the D segment. The source is a woman in her forties or fifties with alopecia areata. Some clones in this sample may be carry-over from other donors' samples. The CDR3 loop reads CASSLSDTSTDTQYF. The DNA is TGTGCCAGCTCACTATCGGATACTAGCACAGATACGCAGTATTTT.